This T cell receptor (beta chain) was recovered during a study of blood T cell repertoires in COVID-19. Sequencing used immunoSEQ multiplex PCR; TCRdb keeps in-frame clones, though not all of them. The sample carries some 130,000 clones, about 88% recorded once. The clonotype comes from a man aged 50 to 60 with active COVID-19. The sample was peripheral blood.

For the CDR3, the DNA is TGTGCCAGCAGTTCCCCGGGACAGGGGGGCACTGAAGCTTTCTTT. Translating it yields CASSSPGQGGTEAFF. The chain carries TRBV28 and TRBJ1-1; 11 bases map to TRBD1. V lost 4 bases to trimming and J lost 4 bases; unmatched junction nucleotides: 5. The CDR3 covers 15 residues. Germline loops: CDR1 MDHEN, CDR2 SYDVKM.